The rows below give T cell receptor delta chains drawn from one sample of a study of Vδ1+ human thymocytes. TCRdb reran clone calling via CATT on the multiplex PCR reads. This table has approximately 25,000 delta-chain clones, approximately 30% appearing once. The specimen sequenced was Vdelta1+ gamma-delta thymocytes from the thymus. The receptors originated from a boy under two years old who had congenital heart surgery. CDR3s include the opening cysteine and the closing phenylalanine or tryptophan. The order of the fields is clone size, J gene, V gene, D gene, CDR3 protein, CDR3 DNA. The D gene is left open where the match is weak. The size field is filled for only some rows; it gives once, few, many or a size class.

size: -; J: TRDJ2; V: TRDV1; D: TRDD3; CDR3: CALGGQMANWGIRSAQLFF; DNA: TGTGCTCTTGGGGGCCAGATGGCCAACTGGGGGATACGATCAGCACAACTCTTCTTT
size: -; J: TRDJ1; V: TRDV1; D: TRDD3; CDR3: CALGEGPYGGIRGKWYTDKLIF; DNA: TGTGCTCTTGGGGAAGGGCCCTACGGAGGGATACGCGGGAAATGGTACACCGATAAACTCATCTTT
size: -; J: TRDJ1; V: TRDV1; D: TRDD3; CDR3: CALGEPCKLGDTPGLGDKLIF; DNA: TGTGCTCTGGGGGAACCTTGCAAACTGGGGGATACGCCGGGTTTGGGGGATAAACTCATCTTT
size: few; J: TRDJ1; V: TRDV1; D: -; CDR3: CALGGFGGTNMYTDKLIF; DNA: TGTGCTCTTGGGGGCTTCGGGGGGACTAATATGTACACCGATAAACTCATCTTT
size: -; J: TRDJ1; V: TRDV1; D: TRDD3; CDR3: CALGDAKAFPSTGGPLYTDKLIF; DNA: TGTGCTCTTGGGGACGCAAAGGCCTTCCCCAGTACTGGGGGACCCCTGTACACCGATAAACTCATCTTT
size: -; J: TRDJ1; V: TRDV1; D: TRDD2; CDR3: CALGEIYPSYSAGYDKLIF; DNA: TGTGCTCTTGGGGAAATCTATCCTTCCTACAGTGCGGGGTACGATAAACTCATCTTT
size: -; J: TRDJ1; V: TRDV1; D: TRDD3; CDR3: CALGPIPTGIRRDKLIF; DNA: TGTGCTCTTGGGCCTATTCCTACGGGGATACGCCGAGATAAACTCATCTTT
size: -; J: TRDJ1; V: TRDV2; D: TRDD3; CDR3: CACDTPTLRPGGIQDRTGYTDKLIF; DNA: TGTGCCTGTGACACCCCAACACTACGCCCCGGGGGGATACAGGATAGGACAGGGTACACCGATAAACTCATCTTT
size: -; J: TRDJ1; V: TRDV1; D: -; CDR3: CALGERQPLGGTRPRIKLIF; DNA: TGTGCTCTTGGGGAACGGCAACCACTTGGGGGGACGCGGCCACGAATTAAACTCATCTTT
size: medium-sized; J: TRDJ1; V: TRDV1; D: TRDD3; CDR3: CALGERVRRAGGYEHSYTDKLIF; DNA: TGTGCTCTTGGGGAACGGGTACGTAGAGCTGGGGGATACGAACACTCCTACACCGATAAACTCATCTTT
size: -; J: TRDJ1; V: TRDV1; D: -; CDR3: CALGRTFLMKTGGYTDKLIF; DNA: TGTGCTCTTGGTAGGACCTTCCTAATGAAAACTGGGGGGTACACCGATAAACTCATCTTT
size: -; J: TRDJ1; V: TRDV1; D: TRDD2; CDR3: CALGAHATKASYEGYTDKLIF; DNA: TGTGCTCTTGGGGCTCATGCTACTAAAGCTTCCTACGAGGGATACACCGATAAACTCATCTTT
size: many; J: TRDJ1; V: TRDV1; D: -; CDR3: CALGELRIECQYTDKLIF; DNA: TGTGCTCTTGGGGAACTTAGAATTGAGTGCCAATACACCGATAAACTCATCTTT
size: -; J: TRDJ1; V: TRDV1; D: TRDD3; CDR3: CAPGEPLTPSPRWGIRRAHKLIF; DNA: TGTGCTCCTGGGGAACCCTTAACGCCCAGCCCCAGGTGGGGGATTCGGCGGGCGCATAAACTCATCTTT
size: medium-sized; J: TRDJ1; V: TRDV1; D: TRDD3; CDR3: CALGKPHPVTLYWGIRGSKLIF; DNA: TGTGCTCTTGGGAAACCCCATCCCGTGACCCTGTACTGGGGGATACGCGGGTCGAAACTCATCTTT
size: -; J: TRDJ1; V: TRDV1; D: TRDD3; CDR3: CALGPNPGDTYTDKLIF; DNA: TGTGCTCTTGGTCCCAATCCCGGGGATACGTACACCGATAAACTCATCTTT
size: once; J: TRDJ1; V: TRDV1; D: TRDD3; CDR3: CALGELRVYWGYTDKLIF; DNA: TGTGCTCTTGGGGAACTCCGGGTTTACTGGGGATACACCGATAAACTCATCTTT
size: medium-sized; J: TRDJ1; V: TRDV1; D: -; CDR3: CALGAAPRAVFRPKATDKLIF; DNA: TGTGCTCTTGGGGCCGCCCCCAGAGCCGTGTTTAGGCCCAAAGCCACCGATAAACTCATCTTT
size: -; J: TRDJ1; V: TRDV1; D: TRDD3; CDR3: CALGELIRPAIPGDTMAPHTDKLIF; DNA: TGTGCTCTTGGGGAACTAATTCGACCGGCTATACCGGGGGATACCATGGCGCCCCACACCGATAAACTCATCTTT
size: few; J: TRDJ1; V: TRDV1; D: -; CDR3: CALGELRYGRGPIKGDKLIF; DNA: TGTGCTCTTGGGGAACTAAGGTACGGTCGGGGGCCTATAAAAGGCGATAAACTCATCTTT
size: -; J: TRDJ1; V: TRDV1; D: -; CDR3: CALGEMVRRHVPQGGYWDTDKLIF; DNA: TGTGCTCTTGGGGAAATGGTACGACGACACGTCCCGCAGGGCGGCTACTGGGACACCGATAAACTCATCTTT
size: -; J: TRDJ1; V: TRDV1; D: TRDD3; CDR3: CALGELVLRTGGRDKLIF; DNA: TGTGCTCTTGGGGAACTAGTCCTGCGTACTGGGGGTAGGGATAAACTCATCTTT
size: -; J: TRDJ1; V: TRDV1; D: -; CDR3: CALGCPTGGRDLDKLIF; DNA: TGTGCTCTTGGGTGTCCTACTGGTGGCCGCGACCTCGATAAACTCATCTTT
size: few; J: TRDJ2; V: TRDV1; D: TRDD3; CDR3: CALGELQVPPLDWGIRALVTAQLFF; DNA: TGTGCTCTTGGGGAGCTACAGGTTCCTCCCTTAGACTGGGGGATACGGGCTCTTGTGACAGCACAACTCTTCTTT